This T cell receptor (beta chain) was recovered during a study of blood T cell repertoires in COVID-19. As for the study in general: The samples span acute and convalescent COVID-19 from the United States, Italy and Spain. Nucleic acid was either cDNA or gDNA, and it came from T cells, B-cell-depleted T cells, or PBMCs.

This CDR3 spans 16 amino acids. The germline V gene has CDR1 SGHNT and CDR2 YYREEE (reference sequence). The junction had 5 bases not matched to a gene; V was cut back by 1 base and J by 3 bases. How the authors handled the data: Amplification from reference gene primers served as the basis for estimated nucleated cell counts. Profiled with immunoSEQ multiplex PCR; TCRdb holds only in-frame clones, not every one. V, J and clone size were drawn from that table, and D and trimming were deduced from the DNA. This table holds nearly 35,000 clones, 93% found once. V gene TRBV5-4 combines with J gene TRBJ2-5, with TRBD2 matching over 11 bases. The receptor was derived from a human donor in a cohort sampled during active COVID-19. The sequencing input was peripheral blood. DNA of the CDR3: TGTGCCAGCAGCTTGTCTCTAGCGGGGGGCGAAGAGACCCAGTACTTC. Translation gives CASSLSLAGGEETQYF. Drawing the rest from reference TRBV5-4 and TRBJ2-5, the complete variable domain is ETGVTQSPTHLIKTRGQQVTLRCSSQSGHNTVSWYQQALGQGPQFIFQYYREEENGRGNFPPRFSGLQFPNYSSELNVNALELDDSALYLCASSLSLAGGEETQYFGPGTRLLVL.